One sample yielded the 3 T cell receptor beta chains listed below, sequenced in a study of cytomegalovirus exposure and HLA in healthy donors. Primers for the PCR totalled 60 Vbeta and 13 Jbeta. Assay: immunoSEQ multiplex PCR; the TCRdb copy retains only in-frame clones and omits some. The profile shows 150,000 to 200,000 clones, around 75% of them singletons. Material for sequencing was PBMCs. The source is a male donor in good health and CMV-seronegative.

The V and J genes are TRBV5-1 and TRBJ1-1; TRBD1 matches 7 bases. Per the germline V gene, CDR1 is SGHRS and CDR2 is YFSETQ. The ends lost 3 bases at V and 5 bases at J; junction bases unmatched: 7. The CDR3 runs 14 residues. CDR3 coding DNA: TGCGCCAGCAGCTCTTGGACAGGACGGACTGAAGCTTTCTTT. It encodes CASSSWTGRTEAFF.

The chain links TRBV2 to TRBJ1-2; 10 positions agree with TRBD1. CDR3 length equals 16 residues. Trimming at V came to 6 bases and at J to 5 bases, leaving 12 bases not matched to a gene. Germline CDR1 is SNHLY and CDR2 is FYNNEI. As DNA, the CDR3 is TGTGCCAGCAGCCCGGGGCTGGGACAGGGGTTTTATGGCTACACCTTC. Encoded protein: CASSPGLGQGFYGYTF.

The chain is built from TRBV10-3 and TRBJ1-3, with a possible D match to TRBD1 (5 bases). This CDR3 has 15 amino acids. Trimming stripped 5 bases from V and 0 bases from J, with 11 bases between. The germline V gene has CDR1 ENHRY and CDR2 SYGVKD. CDR3 region: CAISKGSLSGNTIYF. CDR3 in DNA: TGTGCCATCAGTAAGGGGTCCCTCTCTGGAAACACCATATATTTT.